This T cell receptor beta chain was profiled in a study of CD8+ T cells in alopecia areata. Germline CDR1 and CDR2: MNHEY and SMNVEV (reference sequence). The junction had 11 bases not matched to a gene; V was cut back by 7 bases and J by 9 bases. This CDR3 is built from 14 residues. cDNA reverse transcribed from extracted RNA served as the sequencing template. The repertoire was sequenced with immunoSEQ multiplex PCR; TCRdb's copy has only in-frame clones and lacks some. The sample gives more than 100,000 clones, approximately 58% of which show up once; about 8.8% is in the top ten. The sequence derives from a human donor in good health. The chain is built from TRBV27 and TRBJ2-1, with 8 bases lining up with TRBD1. The sample was CD4+ T cells sorted from blood. In nucleotides, the CDR3 is TGTGCCAGCACCTCCGGGACAGGAGGAAGTGAGCAGTTCTTC. As protein: CASTSGTGGSEQFF.